The clone carrying this T cell receptor beta chain was recorded at least ten times. The sample originates from a study of CD8 T cells in ankylosing spondylitis. TCR beta libraries were made by quantitative 5'-RACE with molecular barcodes. TCRdb processed the 5' RACE reads anew with MiXCR; each CDR3 protein has one entry. The sample holds hundreds of thousands of distinct CDR3 sequences, 10% seen once. The clonotype was recovered from a male donor with ankylosing spondylitis or in good health (not recorded which). The sample taken for sequencing was blood, either unsorted or a sorted T cell fraction (not recorded which).

The CDR3 nucleotides read TGTGCCAGTGAAAAACCGGGATTTTCGTACAATGAGCAGTTCTTC. Amino acid sequence: CASEKPGFSYNEQFF. The V and J genes are TRBV6-2 or TRBV6-3 and TRBJ2-1, with D perhaps matching TRBD2 (5 bases). Per the germline V gene, CDR1 is MNHEY and CDR2 is SVGEGT. Trimming removed 9 bases at V and 4 bases at J, with 19 bases between. The CDR3 has 15 amino acids.